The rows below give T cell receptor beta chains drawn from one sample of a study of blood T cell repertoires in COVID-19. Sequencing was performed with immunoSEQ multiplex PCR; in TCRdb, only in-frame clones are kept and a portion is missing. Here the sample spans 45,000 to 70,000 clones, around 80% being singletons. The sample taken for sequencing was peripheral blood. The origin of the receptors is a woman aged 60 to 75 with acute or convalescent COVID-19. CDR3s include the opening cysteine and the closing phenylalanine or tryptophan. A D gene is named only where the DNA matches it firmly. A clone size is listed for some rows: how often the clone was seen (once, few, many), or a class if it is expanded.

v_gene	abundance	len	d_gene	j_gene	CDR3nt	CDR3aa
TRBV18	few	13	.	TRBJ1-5	TGTGCCAGCTCACCGGCGGACAATCAGCCCCAGCATTTT	CASSPADNQPQHF
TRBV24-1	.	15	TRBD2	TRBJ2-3	TGTGCCACCAGTGCCGGCGGGGGTGTCACAGATACGCAGTATTTT	CATSAGGGVTDTQYF
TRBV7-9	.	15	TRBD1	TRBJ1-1	TGTGCCAGCAGCTACGACCCAGGGGGCGAAACTGAAGCTTTCTTT	CASSYDPGGETEAFF
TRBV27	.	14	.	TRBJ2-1	TGTGCCAGCAGACGACAAGATACCTACAATGAGCAGTTCTTC	CASRRQDTYNEQFF
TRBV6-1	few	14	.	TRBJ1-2	TGTGCCAGCAGTGACGGGGGGCTCATGGGCGGCTACACCTTC	CASSDGGLMGGYTF
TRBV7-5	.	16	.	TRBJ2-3	TGTGTCAGAAGCCCGTGGGCGGGGGTTTGGACAGATACGCAGTATTTT	CVRSPWAGVWTDTQYF
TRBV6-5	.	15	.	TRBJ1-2	TGTGCCAGCAGTCCCGACAGGATGGCTAACTATGGCTACACCTTC	CASSPDRMANYGYTF
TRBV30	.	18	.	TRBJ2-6	TGTGCCTGGAGTCAGGACTGGGGGCTAAGCTCTGGGGCCAACGTCCTGACTTTC	CAWSQDWGLSSGANVLTF
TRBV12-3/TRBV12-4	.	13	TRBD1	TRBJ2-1	TGTGCCAGCAGACAAACAGGGGGAAGTGAGCAGTTCTTC	CASRQTGGSEQFF
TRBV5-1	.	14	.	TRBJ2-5	TGCGCCAGCAGCCTTACTACCACCTTGGGGACCCAGTACTTC	CASSLTTTLGTQYF